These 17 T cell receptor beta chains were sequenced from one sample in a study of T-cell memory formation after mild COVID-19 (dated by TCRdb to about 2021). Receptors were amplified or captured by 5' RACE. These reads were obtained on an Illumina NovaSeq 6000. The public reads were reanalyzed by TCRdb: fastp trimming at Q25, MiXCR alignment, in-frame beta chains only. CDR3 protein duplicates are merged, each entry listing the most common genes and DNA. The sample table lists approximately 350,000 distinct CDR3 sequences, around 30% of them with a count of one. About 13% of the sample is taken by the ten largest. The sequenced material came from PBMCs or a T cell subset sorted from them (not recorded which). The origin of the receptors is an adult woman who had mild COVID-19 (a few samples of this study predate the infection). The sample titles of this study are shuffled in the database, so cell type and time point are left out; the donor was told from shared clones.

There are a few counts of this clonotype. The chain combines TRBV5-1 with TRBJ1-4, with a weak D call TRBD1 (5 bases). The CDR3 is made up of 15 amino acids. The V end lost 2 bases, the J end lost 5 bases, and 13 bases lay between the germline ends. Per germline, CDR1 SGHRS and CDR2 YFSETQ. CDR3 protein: CASSFGDQGNEKLFF. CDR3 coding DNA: TGCGCCAGCAGCTTTGGGGACCAAGGGAATGAAAAACTGTTTTTT.

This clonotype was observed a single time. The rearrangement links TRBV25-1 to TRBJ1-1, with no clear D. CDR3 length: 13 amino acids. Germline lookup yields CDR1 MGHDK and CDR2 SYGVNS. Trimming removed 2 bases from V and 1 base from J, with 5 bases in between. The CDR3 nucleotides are TGTGCCAGCAGTGAACCGGCGAACACTGAAGCTTTCTTT. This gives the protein CASSEPANTEAFF.

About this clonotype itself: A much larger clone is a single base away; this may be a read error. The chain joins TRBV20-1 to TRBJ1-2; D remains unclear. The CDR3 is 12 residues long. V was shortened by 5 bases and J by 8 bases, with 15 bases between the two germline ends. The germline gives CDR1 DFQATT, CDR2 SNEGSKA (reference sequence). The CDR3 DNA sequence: TGCAGTGCTGTGCTGGGCCGAGGAGGCTACACCTTC. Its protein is CSAVLGRGGYTF.

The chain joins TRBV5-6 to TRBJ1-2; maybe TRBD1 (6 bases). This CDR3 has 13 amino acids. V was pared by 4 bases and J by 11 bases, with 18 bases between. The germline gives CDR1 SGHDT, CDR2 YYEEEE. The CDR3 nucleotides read TGTGCCAGCAGCCTTTCCGGGACATCCAGATACACCTTC. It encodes CASSLSGTSRYTF.

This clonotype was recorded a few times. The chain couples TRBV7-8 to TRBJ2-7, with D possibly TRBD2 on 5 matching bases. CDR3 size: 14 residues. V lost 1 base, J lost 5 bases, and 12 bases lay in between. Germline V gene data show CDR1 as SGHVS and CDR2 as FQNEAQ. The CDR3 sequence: CASSLERTRDEQYF. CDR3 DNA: TGTGCCAGCAGCTTAGAGCGAACGAGGGACGAGCAGTACTTC.

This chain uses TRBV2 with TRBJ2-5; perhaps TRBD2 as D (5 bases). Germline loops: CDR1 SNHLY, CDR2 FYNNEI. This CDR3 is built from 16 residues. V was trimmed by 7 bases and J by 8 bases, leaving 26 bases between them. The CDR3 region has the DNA TGTGCCAGCAACAAGCTCCGGGCGAGCGGCTCGGGTACCCAGTACTTC. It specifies CASNKLRASGSGTQYF.

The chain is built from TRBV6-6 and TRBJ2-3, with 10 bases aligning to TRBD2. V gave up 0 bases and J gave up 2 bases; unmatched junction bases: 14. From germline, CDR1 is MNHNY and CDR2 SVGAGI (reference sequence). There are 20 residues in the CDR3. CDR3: CASSYSILASGGLNTDTQYF. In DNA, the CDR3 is TGTGCCAGCAGTTACTCGATCTTGGCTAGCGGGGGCCTGAACACAGATACGCAGTATTTT.

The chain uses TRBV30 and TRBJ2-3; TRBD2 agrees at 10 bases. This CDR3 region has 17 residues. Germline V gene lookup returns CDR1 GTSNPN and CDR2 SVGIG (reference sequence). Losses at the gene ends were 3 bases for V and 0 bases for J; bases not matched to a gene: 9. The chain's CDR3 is CAWSVRRTSGSTDTQYF. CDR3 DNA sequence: TGTGCCTGGAGCGTGAGACGGACTAGCGGTAGCACAGATACGCAGTATTTT.

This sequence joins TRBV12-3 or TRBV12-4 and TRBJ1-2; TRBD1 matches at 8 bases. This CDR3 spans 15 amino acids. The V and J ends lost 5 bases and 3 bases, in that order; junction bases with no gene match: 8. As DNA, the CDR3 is TGTGCCAGCAGTACCGGCGGACAGGGCTACTATGGCTACACCTTC. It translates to CASSTGGQGYYGYTF.

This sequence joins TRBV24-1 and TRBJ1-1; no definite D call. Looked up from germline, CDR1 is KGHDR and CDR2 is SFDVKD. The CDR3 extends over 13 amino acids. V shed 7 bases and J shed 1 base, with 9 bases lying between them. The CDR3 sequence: CATRSQKNTEAFF. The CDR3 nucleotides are TGTGCCACCAGGAGCCAGAAGAACACTGAAGCTTTCTTT.

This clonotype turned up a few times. CDR3 protein: CASSDNWGTEAFF. CDR3 nucleotides: TGTGCCAGCAGTGACAATTGGGGGACTGAAGCTTTCTTT. V is TRBV2 and J is TRBJ1-1, with a possible D match to TRBD1 (5 bases). Germline V CDR1 and CDR2: SNHLY, FYNNEI. V lost 3 bases and J 5 bases, leaving 10 bases between the germline ends. The CDR3 sequence is 13 residues long.

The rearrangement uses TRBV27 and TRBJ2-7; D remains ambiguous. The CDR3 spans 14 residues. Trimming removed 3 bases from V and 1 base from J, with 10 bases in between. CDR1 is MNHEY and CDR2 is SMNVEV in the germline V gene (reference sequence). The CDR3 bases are TGTGCCAGCAGTTTGAAACTCGCGTCCTACGAGCAGTACTTC. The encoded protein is CASSLKLASYEQYF.

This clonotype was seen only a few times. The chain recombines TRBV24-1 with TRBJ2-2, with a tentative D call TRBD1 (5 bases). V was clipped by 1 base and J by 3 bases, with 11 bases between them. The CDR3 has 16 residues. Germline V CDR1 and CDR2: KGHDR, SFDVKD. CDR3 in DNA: TGTGCCACCAGTGATTTCTCAGGGTGGGACACCGGGGAGCTGTTTTTT. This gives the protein CATSDFSGWDTGELFF.

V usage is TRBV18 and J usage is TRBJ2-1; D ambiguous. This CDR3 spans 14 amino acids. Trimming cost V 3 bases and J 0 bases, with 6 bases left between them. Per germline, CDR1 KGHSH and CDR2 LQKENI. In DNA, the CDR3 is TGTGCCAGCTCACCGCAGACCTCCTACAATGAGCAGTTCTTC. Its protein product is CASSPQTSYNEQFF.

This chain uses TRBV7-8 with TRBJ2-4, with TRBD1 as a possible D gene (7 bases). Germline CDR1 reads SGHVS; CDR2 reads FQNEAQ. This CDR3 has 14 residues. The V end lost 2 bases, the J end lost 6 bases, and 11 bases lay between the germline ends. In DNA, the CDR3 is TGTGCCAGCAGCTTACGGAGGGACAGAAACATTCAGTACTTC. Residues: CASSLRRDRNIQYF.

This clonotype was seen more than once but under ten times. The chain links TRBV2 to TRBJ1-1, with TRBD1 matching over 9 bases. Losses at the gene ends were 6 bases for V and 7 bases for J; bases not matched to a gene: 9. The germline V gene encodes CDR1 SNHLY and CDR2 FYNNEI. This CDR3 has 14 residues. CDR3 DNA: TGTGCCAGCAGGAGGAGGGACAGGGAATATGAAGCTTTCTTT. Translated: CASRRRDREYEAFF. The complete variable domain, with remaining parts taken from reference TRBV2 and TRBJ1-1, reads EPEVTQTPSHQVTQMGQEVILRCVPISNHLYFYWYRQILGQKVEFLVSFYNNEISEKSEIFDDQFSVERPDGSNFTLKIRSTKLEDSAMYFCASRRRDREYEAFFGQGTRLTVV.

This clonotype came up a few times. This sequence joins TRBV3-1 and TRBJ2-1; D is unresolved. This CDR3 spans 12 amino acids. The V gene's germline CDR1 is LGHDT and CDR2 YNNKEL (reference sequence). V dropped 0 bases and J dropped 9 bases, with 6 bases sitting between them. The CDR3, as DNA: TGTGCCAGCAGCCAAGAGGTTGGTGAGCAGTTCTTC. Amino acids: CASSQEVGEQFF.